The clone carrying this T cell receptor (beta chain) showed up just a few times. The antigen remains undetermined. Synthesis of TCR cDNA relied on 5'RACE template switching, which attached a universal primer site and UMIs. Each CDR3 protein gets one entry after TCRdb re-called the 5' RACE reads with MiXCR. The sample shows a few hundred thousand distinct CDR3 sequences, under 5% of them seen only once. These data are taken from a study of T cells after yellow fever vaccination. This CDR3 has 19 residues. The study, taken as a whole, reports: Primary-vaccination clones mostly resurfaced post-booster (around 95% CD4, more than 85% CD8).

This clonotype originated in a man between 18 and 29 years old who received the YFV17D yellow fever vaccine. The sequenced sample was PBMCs, obtained 5 days after the yellow fever booster vaccination. J is TRBJ1-6 and V is TRBV21-1; TRBD1, as called in the table, went unchecked against the DNA. TRBV21-1 constitutes a pseudogene. This chain's CDR3 is CASSKTPSGQGRCRSPLHF. The CDR3 region has the DNA TGTGCCAGCAGCAAAACTCCCTCGGGACAGGGAAGATGTCGGTCACCCCTCCACTTT.